This is a list of T cell receptor beta chains from one sample in a study of blood T cell repertoires in COVID-19. Profiled with immunoSEQ multiplex PCR; TCRdb holds only in-frame clones, not every one. Here the sample spans some 150,000 clones, approximately 84% being singletons. Sequencing was performed on peripheral blood. The receptors here all came from a human donor in a cohort sampled during active COVID-19. Each CDR3 is given with its conserved first and last residue. The D gene is left open where the match is weak. Only part of the rows carry a size: once, few, many, or a class if the clone is expanded.

D gene,J gene,V gene,clone size,CDR3 DNA,CDR3 protein
TRBD2,TRBJ2-1,TRBV7-9,.,TGTGCCAGCAGCTCCTGGACTAGCGAGTACAATGAGCAGTTCTTC,CASSSWTSEYNEQFF
.,TRBJ1-5,TRBV28,.,TGTGCCAGCAGTCCGTCACAGGGACATCAGCCCCAGCATTTT,CASSPSQGHQPQHF
TRBD1,TRBJ1-1,TRBV5-6,once,TGTGCCAGCCGAAGAGACAGGGGTCGGACTGAAGCTTTCTTT,CASRRDRGRTEAFF
.,TRBJ2-2,TRBV7-9,.,TGTGCCAGCAGCGGGCTTAACACCGGGGAGCTGTTTTTT,CASSGLNTGELFF
TRBD1,TRBJ1-2,TRBV29-1,.,TGCAGCGGTGTGACAGGGGCGGGTGGCTACACCTTC,CSGVTGAGGYTF
TRBD2,TRBJ2-1,TRBV5-1,.,TGCGCCAGCAGCGCTGGGGGGGTCACCTACAATGAGCAGTTCTTC,CASSAGGVTYNEQFF
TRBD1,TRBJ2-7,TRBV19,.,TGTGCCAGTAGTCCGCGGACAGGGGTCTACGAGCAGTACTTC,CASSPRTGVYEQYF
.,TRBJ1-1,TRBV6-6,.,TGTGCCAGCAGTTACAGAGCGAACACTGAAGCTTTCTTT,CASSYRANTEAFF
.,TRBJ1-1,TRBV9,many,TGTGCCAGCAGCTGGGGGGACGCCACTGAAGCTTTCTTT,CASSWGDATEAFF
.,TRBJ2-5,TRBV5-6,.,TGTGCCAGCAGCTTAGCAGGGGCGCGTGAGACCCAGTACTTC,CASSLAGARETQYF
TRBD2,TRBJ2-3,TRBV5-1,.,TGCGCCAGCAGACAGAGGAGCGGGGGAGATACGCAGTATTTT,CASRQRSGGDTQYF
.,TRBJ1-2,TRBV7-8,.,TGTGCCAGCAAACCGAGGGATGGCAGTTACTATGGCTACACCTTC,CASKPRDGSYYGYTF
TRBD1,TRBJ1-5,TRBV28,.,TGTGCCAGCAGTTGGGGACAGGGGTTCAATCAGCCCCAGCATTTT,CASSWGQGFNQPQHF
.,TRBJ1-2,TRBV15,.,TGTGCCACCAGCAGAGGGGACACTACAGATGGCTACACCTTC,CATSRGDTTDGYTF
.,TRBJ1-2,TRBV30,.,TGTGCCTGGAAGGGAGGGGGGGTCCCCTTCTATGGCTACACCTTC,CAWKGGGVPFYGYTF
.,TRBJ1-3,TRBV6-5,.,TGTGCCAGCAGTTGGACACACGACGGAAACACCATATATTTT,CASSWTHDGNTIYF
.,TRBJ1-2,TRBV3-1/TRBV3-2,.,TGTGCCAGCAGCCAAGCGGTCATCTCTAACTATGGCTACACCTTC,CASSQAVISNYGYTF
TRBD1,TRBJ2-6,TRBV18,.,TGTGCCAGCTCAACACAGGGGGCGGCTGGGGCCAACGTCCTGACTTTC,CASSTQGAAGANVLTF
TRBD1,TRBJ1-4,TRBV11-2,.,TGTGCCAGCAGTCCGGGACAGGGTGACGAAAAACTGTTTTTT,CASSPGQGDEKLFF
.,TRBJ1-2,TRBV2,once,TGTGCCAGCAGTGAAGCAAGGGGAAGTAACTATGGCTACACCTTC,CASSEARGSNYGYTF
TRBD1,TRBJ1-2,TRBV9,.,TGTGCCACTGGAGGGGCAGGGGGCCTAACCTTC,CATGGAGGLTF
.,TRBJ1-5,TRBV21-1,few,TGTGCCAGCAGCCGCAGGGGAAGCAATCAGCCCCAGCATTTT,CASSRRGSNQPQHF
.,TRBJ2-5,TRBV18,.,TGTGCCAGCTCACCCGGAGAGACCCAGTACTTC,CASSPGETQYF
TRBD1,TRBJ2-7,TRBV6-1,.,TGTGCCAGCAGTGATAGGTCCGACAGGGCTCGGGAGCAGTACTTC,CASSDRSDRAREQYF
.,TRBJ1-3,TRBV5-1,.,TGCGCCAGCAGCTCCAGCCCAGGGTCAGGAAACACCATATATTTT,CASSSSPGSGNTIYF
.,TRBJ1-1,TRBV9,.,TGTGCCAGCAGCGTAGATCAGGGGATCACTGAAGCTTTCTTT,CASSVDQGITEAFF
TRBD2,TRBJ2-1,TRBV27,.,TGTGCCAGCCGAACTAGCGGGGGGACCCCTGGTGAGCAGTTCTTC,CASRTSGGTPGEQFF
.,TRBJ2-5,TRBV7-3,.,TGTGCCAGCAGCCTCGGGTCCCGGTTAGCAGAGACCCAGTACTTC,CASSLGSRLAETQYF
TRBD1,TRBJ1-5,TRBV9,.,TGTGCCAGCAGCGTCGGGACAGACAATCAGCCCCAGCATTTT,CASSVGTDNQPQHF
.,TRBJ2-1,TRBV7-2,.,TGTGCCAGCAGCTTAAGCGAACACAATGAGCAGTTCTTC,CASSLSEHNEQFF
TRBD1,TRBJ1-6,TRBV7-2,once,TGTGCCAGCAGCTTAAGTTCCGCGGCAGGGGGAAATTCACCCCTCCACTTT,CASSLSSAAGGNSPLHF
TRBD1,TRBJ2-1,TRBV6-1,.,TGTGCCAGCAGTGAAGATGGGACAGCGACCCTTTCCTACAATGAGCAGTTCTTC,CASSEDGTATLSYNEQFF
.,TRBJ1-2,TRBV11-2,.,TGTGCCAGCAGCTTAGAGAACAGGGTCAACTATGGCTACACCTTC,CASSLENRVNYGYTF
TRBD1,TRBJ1-5,TRBV18,few,TGTGCCAGCTCACCGTTGGGACAGGGGTATAGCAATCAGCCCCAGCATTTT,CASSPLGQGYSNQPQHF